What follows describes a single T cell receptor (beta chain). The data belong to a study of OX40 agonist ivuxolimab in advanced cancers. As for the study in general: Patients received ivuxolimab, an agonistic anti-OX40 (CD134) antibody.

Germline V gene sequence: CDR1 MNHEY, CDR2 SVGAGI. Trimming took off 6 bases at V and 2 bases at J, with 11 bases between the two ends. This CDR3 region has 13 residues. The table came from immunoSEQ multiplex PCR; TCRdb's copy has only in-frame clones and leaves some out. Here the sample spans some 17,000 clones, around four fifths being singletons. The sequence came from an adult with an advanced solid tumor such as melanoma, head and neck, liver or kidney cancer. V and J are TRBV6-5 and TRBJ2-7; TRBD1 or TRBD2 may be the D gene (5 bases each). The source material was CD4+ or CD8+ T cells sorted from blood, sampled in a trial of the OX40 agonist ivuxolimab. The CDR3 loop reads CASSPGTAYEQYF. The DNA for the CDR3 is TGTGCCAGCAGCCCAGGGACGGCCTACGAGCAGTACTTC.